This T cell receptor beta chain was sequenced in a study of CD8 T cells in Susac syndrome. Reverse transcription used about 0.5 to 1 ug RNA and random hexamers. The CDR3 of TCR beta was amplified by immunoSEQ multiplex PCR across 54 Vbeta and 13 Jbeta. A single record per CDR3 protein comes from TCRdb applying MiXCR to the immunoSEQ multiplex PCR reads. The sample records roughly 300,000 distinct CDR3 sequences, about 85% being singletons. The CDR3 totals 17 residues. Germline V gene data show CDR1 as SGHDT and CDR2 as YYEEEE. The V end lost 0 bases, the J end lost 1 base, and 11 bases lay between the germline ends. Sequencing targeted TCR beta in T cells from blood (CD8+ and CD4+).

The specimen was CD8+ T cells from PBMCs. This sequence joins TRBV5-6 and TRBJ1-6; D unresolved. This sequence originates from a human donor with multiple sclerosis. CDR3 residues: CASSLEGFGSYNSPLHF. CDR3 nucleotide sequence: TGTGCCAGCAGCTTGGAGGGTTTCGGGTCCTATAATTCACCCCTCCACTTT.